What follows are 29 T cell receptor beta chains derived from one specimen sequenced in a study of T cells in Graves' hyperthyroidism and ophthalmopathy. Amplification of TCR beta CDR3 regions was performed using RNA transcripts as template. The HTBI primer set was used in a first-round RT-PCR of the TCR CDR3. MiXCR, run by TCRdb on the multiplex PCR reads, gives a single entry per CDR3 protein. The data hold a few hundred thousand distinct CDR3 sequences, with around 46% observed a single time. The sample taken for sequencing was peripheral blood or thyroid tissue (not recorded which). These receptors were obtained from a woman aged 18-30 years with Graves' hyperthyroidism.

This clonotype was counted once. Here the CDR3 omits its conserved ending phenylalanine or tryptophan, so a read error is the likely source. The genes are TRBV25-1 and TRBJ1-2; possible D gene TRBD1, 5 bases. Germline V gene lookup returns CDR1 MGHDK and CDR2 SYGVNS. Between the trimmed V and J ends, which lost 7 bases and 4 bases, there was a span of 16 bases. This CDR3 region has 14 residues. The CDR3 sequence is CASTGGGITYGYTL. CDR3 DNA: TGTGCCAGCACCGGGGGGGGGATTACCTATGGCTACACCCTC.

This sequence joins TRBV15 and TRBJ1-2, with 7 bases that match TRBD1. J was trimmed by 7 bases and V by 0 bases; bases with no gene match: 2. This CDR3 is 13 amino acids long. CDR1 is LNHNV, CDR2 YYDKDF, per germline (reference sequence). The CDR3: CATSRDAGGGYTF. Written as DNA, the CDR3 is TGTGCCACCAGCAGAGATGCAGGGGGTGGCTACACCTTC. Complete variable domain (other parts from reference TRBV15 and TRBJ1-2): DAMVIQNPRYQVTQFGKPVTLSCSQTLNHNVMYWYQQKSSQAPKLLFHYYDKDFNNEADTPDNFQSRRPNTSFCFLDIRSPGLGDTAMYLCATSRDAGGGYTFGSGTRLTVV.

The V gene is TRBV7-9, the J gene TRBJ2-7; tentative D call: TRBD2 (5 bases). Germline CDR1 is SEHNR and CDR2 is FQNEAQ (reference sequence). The CDR3 contains 15 residues. The V end was cut by 5 bases, the J end by 7 bases, with 21 bases between. This CDR3 is CASSGLQAAYNEQYF. DNA of the CDR3: TGTGCCAGCAGCGGACTGCAGGCAGCCTACAATGAGCAGTACTTC.

Comments on this clonotype: A much larger clone sits a single nucleotide away, making a read error possible. The V gene is TRBV29-1, the J gene TRBJ1-4, with D tentatively TRBD1 (5 bases). V was trimmed by 3 bases and J by 0 bases, leaving 11 bases between them. The CDR3 spans 15 residues. CDR1 SQVTM and CDR2 ANQGSEA come from the germline V gene. CDR3 sequence: CSVEGPFATNEKLFF. The CDR3 nucleotides read TGCAGCGTTGAGGGGCCATTTGCAACTAATGAAAAACTGTTTTTT.

Points on this clonotype: The junction and the germline gene differ at one end; a read error may be behind it. V is TRBV10-3 and J is TRBJ2-5, with TRBD2 matching over 10 bases. Germline V gene data show CDR1 as ENHRY and CDR2 as SYGVKD. The CDR3 is 16 residues long. The CDR3 nucleotides are TGTGCCAGCAGTTACGCCGGGACAGCGGGAGGGGGGACCCAGTACTTC. As protein: CASSYAGTAGGGTQYF.

This clonotype occurred a few times. J is TRBJ1-1 and V is TRBV7-3; no clear D gene. Germline loops: CDR1 SGHTA, CDR2 FQGTGA. Deletions cut 5 bases from V and 1 base from J, with 14 bases between. The CDR3 consists of 15 residues. Here the CDR3 reads CASSAHTGANTEAFF. The CDR3 nucleotides read TGTGCCAGCAGCGCCCATACGGGAGCGAACACTGAAGCTTTCTTT.

The chain recombines TRBV10-3 with TRBJ1-4; TRBD1 agrees at 7 bases. After removal of 8 bases from V and 3 bases from J, the junction contained 6 bases not matched to a gene. Germline CDR1 is ENHRY and CDR2 is SYGVKD. This CDR3 has 14 residues. In DNA, the CDR3 is TGTGCCATCGGCAAGACAGGGTCTAATGAAAAACTGTTTTTT. Encoded protein: CAIGKTGSNEKLFF.

The sample holds many counts of this clonotype. The chain joins TRBV29-1 to TRBJ1-1, with 9 nucleotides matching TRBD1. The CDR3 loop spans 14 amino acids. Germline CDR1 is SQVTM and CDR2 is ANQGSEA. V lost 1 base and J lost 10; bases outside the gene matches: 10. DNA for the CDR3: TGCAGCGTTGAAGGGACCGGGACAGGGCGGGGAGCTTTCTTT. This codes for CSVEGTGTGRGAFF.

In this sample, this clonotype turned up a few times. The chain uses TRBV10-3 and TRBJ2-2, with D perhaps TRBD2 (6 bases). The CDR3 runs to 14 residues. Germline loops: CDR1 ENHRY, CDR2 SYGVKD. V lost 6 bases and J lost 2, with 10 bases in between. The CDR3 reads CAIRISGNTGELFF. CDR3 bases: TGTGCCATCAGGATTAGCGGAAACACCGGGGAGCTGTTTTTT.

The chain is built from TRBV10-3 and TRBJ2-2, with D possibly TRBD2 on 5 matching bases. The germline gives CDR1 ENHRY, CDR2 SYGVKD. The CDR3 runs 12 residues. V lost 5 bases and J lost 10, with 11 bases in between. The CDR3 reads CAISSPGMELFF. The CDR3 bases are TGTGCCATCAGTTCCCCGGGAATGGAGCTGTTTTTT.

The chain carries TRBV5-6 and TRBJ2-7, with D perhaps matching TRBD1 (6 bases). The germline gives CDR1 SGHDT, CDR2 YYEEEE. V shed 3 bases and J shed 2 bases, with 18 bases lying between them. CDR3 length equals 16 residues. The CDR3 here is CASSYETGPPTYEQYF. The CDR3 DNA reads TGTGCCAGCAGCTACGAGACAGGCCCGCCGACCTACGAGCAGTACTTC.

This clonotype came up many times. The V and J genes are TRBV24-1 and TRBJ1-1; TRBD1 matches at 7 bases. In germline, CDR1 is KGHDR, CDR2 SFDVKD. The CDR3 covers 13 residues. Unmatched junction bases numbered 2, after V lost 7 bases and J lost 1 base. CDR3 sequence (DNA): TGTGCCACCAGGGACAGGCCGAACACTGAAGCTTTCTTT. Protein sequence: CATRDRPNTEAFF.

About this clonotype: This may be a read error, as it is one base from a much larger clone. This sequence joins TRBV5-4 and TRBJ1-2, with 9 bases that match TRBD1. Germline V lookup: CDR1 SGHNT, CDR2 YYREEE (reference sequence). Losses at the gene ends were 4 bases for V and 6 bases for J; bases not matched to a gene: 4. The CDR3 sequence is 13 residues long. The CDR3 sequence: CASSGDREDGYTF. CDR3 nucleotides: TGTGCCAGCAGCGGGGACAGGGAGGATGGCTACACCTTC. Full variable domain (outside the CDR3, taken from reference TRBV5-4 and TRBJ1-2): ETGVTQSPTHLIKTRGQQVTLRCSSQSGHNTVSWYQQALGQGPQFIFQYYREEENGRGNFPPRFSGLQFPNYSSELNVNALELDDSALYLCASSGDREDGYTFGSGTRLTVV.

This clonotype was seen at least ten times. This sequence joins TRBV5-6 and TRBJ1-6, with D maybe TRBD1 (6 bases). The CDR3 consists of 14 residues. Germline CDR1 SGHDT, CDR2 YYEEEE. Trimming shortened V by 1 base and J by 10 bases, and 12 bases separated the two germline ends. The CDR3 nucleotides are TGTGCCAGCAGCTTGATGGGGGCGGACTCACCCCTCCACTTT. The encoded protein is CASSLMGADSPLHF.

In the case of this clonotype: Relative to the germline gene, one junction end is altered; a read error may explain this. V gene TRBV2 combines with J gene TRBJ1-5, with 9 bases fitting TRBD1. Per germline, CDR1 SNHLY and CDR2 FYNNEI. The length of the CDR3 is 19 residues. CDR3 nucleotides: TGTGCCAGCAGCGAAGGTACAGGGGGCCGATTTTATGGCAATCAGCCCCAGCATTTT. It yields the protein CASSEGTGGRFYGNQPQHF.

This rearrangement joins TRBV19 to TRBJ1-1; tentatively, D is TRBD1 (5 bases). Germline V gene lookup returns CDR1 LNHDA and CDR2 SQIVND (reference sequence). The CDR3 runs to 14 residues. V lost 3 bases and J lost 5, with 13 bases in between. In DNA, the CDR3 is TGTGCCAGTAGTATGACAGCCACCTCGACTGAAGCTTTCTTT. Its protein is CASSMTATSTEAFF.

The chain couples TRBV7-3 to TRBJ1-5; D gene ambiguous. The V and J ends lost 5 bases and 0 bases respectively, with 14 bases between them. The CDR3 consists of 16 residues. Germline CDR1 is SGHTA and CDR2 is FQGTGA. DNA of the CDR3: TGTGCCAGCAGCCAAGAGTCGGCAGCTAGCAATCAGCCCCAGCATTTT. Residues: CASSQESAASNQPQHF.

The V call is TRBV2, the J call TRBJ1-5, with 7 positions matching TRBD1. V trimming: 5 bases; J trimming: 0 bases; junction bases outside the gene matches: 10. The CDR3 contains 17 residues. Germline V CDR1 and CDR2: SNHLY, FYNNEI. The CDR3 DNA reads TGTGCCAGCAGTCCTAGGACAGGCCGGGATAGCAATCAGCCCCAGCATTTT. Translation: CASSPRTGRDSNQPQHF. The full variable domain, completed using reference TRBV2 and TRBJ1-5, is EPEVTQTPSHQVTQMGQEVILRCVPISNHLYFYWYRQILGQKVEFLVSFYNNEISEKSEIFDDQFSVERPDGSNFTLKIRSTKLEDSAMYFCASSPRTGRDSNQPQHFGDGTRLSIL.

This clonotype showed up many times. J is TRBJ2-5 and V is TRBV7-6, with TRBD1 identical over 7 bases. With V trimmed by 3 bases and J by 3 bases, 4 bases remained unmatched. This CDR3 region has 14 residues. Germline CDR1 reads SGHVS; CDR2 reads FNYEAQ. The CDR3 here is CASSLAGTEETQYF. In nucleotides, the CDR3 is TGTGCCAGCAGCTTGGCCGGGACAGAAGAGACCCAGTACTTC.

Comment on this clonotype: A read error may be the cause here, since a much bigger clone is one base away. V is TRBV29-1 and J is TRBJ1-1; tentative D call: TRBD1 (5 bases). Trimming shortened V by 0 bases and J by 5 bases, and 10 bases separated the two germline ends. This CDR3 contains 13 residues. Germline values: CDR1 SQVTM, CDR2 ANQGSEA. The CDR3: CSVEDRARTEAFF. CDR3 bases: TGCAGCGTTGAAGACAGGGCGAGGACTGAAGCTTTCTTT.

J is TRBJ2-7 and V is TRBV2, with 10 bases identical to TRBD2. CDR1 SNHLY and CDR2 FYNNEI come from the germline V gene. V shed 3 bases and J 3 bases; nucleotides not matched to a gene: 5. The CDR3 has 15 amino acids. CDR3 DNA sequence: TGTGCCAGCAGTGACGGGACTAGCGAATTCTACGAGCAGTACTTC. Its protein product is CASSDGTSEFYEQYF.

V is TRBV2 and J is TRBJ1-5; D ambiguous. Germline CDR1 and CDR2: SNHLY and FYNNEI. The CDR3 covers 14 residues. Trimming removed 4 bases at V and 4 bases at J, with 11 bases between. Here the CDR3 reads CASSVSQFNQPQHF. The DNA of the CDR3 is TGTGCCAGCAGTGTCTCTCAGTTTAATCAGCCCCAGCATTTT.

CDR3 sequence (DNA): TGCGCCAGCAGTGGCAGGGACTATGGCTACACCTTC. Its protein product is CASSGRDYGYTF. V gene TRBV10-2 combines with J gene TRBJ1-2; D is perhaps TRBD1 (5 bases). The CDR3 loop spans 12 amino acids. From germline, CDR1 is WSHSY and CDR2 SAAADI. The ends were cut back, 4 bases at V and 3 bases at J, with 6 bases in the middle.

At least ten counts were recorded for this clonotype. The V and J genes are TRBV5-6 and TRBJ1-5; D not certain. Trimming removed 1 base at V and 7 bases at J, with 6 bases between. This CDR3 is 12 amino acids long. Germline V gene lookup returns CDR1 SGHDT and CDR2 YYEEEE. The CDR3 loop is CASSLREQPQHF. The CDR3 DNA reads TGTGCCAGCAGCTTGAGGGAGCAGCCCCAGCATTTT. Supplemented by reference TRBV5-6 and TRBJ1-5, the full variable domain reads DAGVTQSPTHLIKTRGQQVTLRCSPKSGHDTVSWYQQALGQGPQFIFQYYEEEERQRGNFPDRFSGHQFPNYSSELNVNALLLGDSALYLCASSLREQPQHFGDGTRLSIL.

V usage is TRBV7-2 and J usage is TRBJ2-7; 10 bases are shared with TRBD2. The J segment lost 2 bases and the V segment lost 6 bases, leaving 7 bases of the junction unmatched. CDR3 size: 15 residues. The germline V gene encodes CDR1 SGHTA and CDR2 FQGNSA. CDR3 in amino acids: CASRYWTSGAYEQYF. The CDR3 DNA sequence: TGTGCCAGCAGATATTGGACTAGCGGAGCCTACGAGCAGTACTTC.

The chain employs TRBV2 and TRBJ1-5; D possibly corresponds to TRBD1 (6 bases). CDR1 is SNHLY and CDR2 is FYNNEI in the germline V gene. V was pared by 6 bases and J by 3 bases, with 12 bases between. The CDR3 is 14 residues long. The CDR3 nucleotides read TGTGCCAGCAGAGGGGGGGCCCTCAATCAGCCCCAGCATTTT. Protein sequence: CASRGGALNQPQHF.

V is TRBV20-1 and J is TRBJ1-5, with D perhaps TRBD1 (5 bases). The CDR3 contains 14 residues. The ends were cut back, 0 bases at V and 7 bases at J, with 13 bases in the middle. Germline V gives CDR1 DFQATT, CDR2 SNEGSKA (reference sequence). Here the CDR3 DNA reads TGCAGTGCTAGAGAGAGTGGGACGAAGCAGCCCCAGCATTTT. Translation: CSARESGTKQPQHF.

With respect to this clonotype: It is likely a read error, because the conserved phenylalanine at the end of the CDR3 is missing. No DNA is shown, since the ends of the CDR3 on it are uncertain; the CDR3 is the one TCRdb lists. The CDR3 loop reads CATSDHDGAAGANVLSE. The V call is TRBV24-1, the J call TRBJ2-6; no DNA check was done on the table's D call, TRBD1. The CDR3 contains 17 residues when both ends are counted. Germline CDR1 reads KGHDR; CDR2 reads SFDVKD.

V is TRBV15 and J is TRBJ1-4; D uncertain. CDR1 and CDR2 (germline): LNHNV, YYDKDF (reference sequence). V lost 1 base and J 3 bases, leaving 12 bases between the germline ends. The CDR3 length is 16 residues. The CDR3 nucleotides are TGTGCCACCAGCAGAGTAGGCAGAAGGGCTAATGAAAAACTGTTTTTT. This translates into CATSRVGRRANEKLFF. Based on the CDR3 plus reference TRBV15 and TRBJ1-4, the full variable domain is DAMVIQNPRYQVTQFGKPVTLSCSQTLNHNVMYWYQQKSSQAPKLLFHYYDKDFNNEADTPDNFQSRRPNTSFCFLDIRSPGLGDTAMYLCATSRVGRRANEKLFFGSGTQLSVL.